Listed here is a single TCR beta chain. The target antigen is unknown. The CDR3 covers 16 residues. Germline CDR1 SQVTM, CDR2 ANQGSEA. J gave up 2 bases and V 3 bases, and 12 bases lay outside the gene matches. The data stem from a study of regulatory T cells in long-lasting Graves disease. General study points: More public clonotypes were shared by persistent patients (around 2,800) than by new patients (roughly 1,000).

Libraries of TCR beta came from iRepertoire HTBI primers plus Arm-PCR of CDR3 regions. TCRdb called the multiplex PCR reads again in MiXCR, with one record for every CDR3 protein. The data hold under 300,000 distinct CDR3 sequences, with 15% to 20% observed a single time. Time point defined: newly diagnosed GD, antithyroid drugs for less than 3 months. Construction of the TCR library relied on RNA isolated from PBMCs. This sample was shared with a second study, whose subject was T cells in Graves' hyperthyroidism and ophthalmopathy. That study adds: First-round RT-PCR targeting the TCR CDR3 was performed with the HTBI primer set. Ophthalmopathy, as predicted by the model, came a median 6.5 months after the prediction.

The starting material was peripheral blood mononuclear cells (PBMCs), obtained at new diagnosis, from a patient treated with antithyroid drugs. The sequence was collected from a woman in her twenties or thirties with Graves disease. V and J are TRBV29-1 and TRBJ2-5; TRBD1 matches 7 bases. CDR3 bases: TGCAGCGTTGAGGGCCATAGAACAGGGGCGCAAGAGACCCAGTACTTC. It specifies CSVEGHRTGAQETQYF.